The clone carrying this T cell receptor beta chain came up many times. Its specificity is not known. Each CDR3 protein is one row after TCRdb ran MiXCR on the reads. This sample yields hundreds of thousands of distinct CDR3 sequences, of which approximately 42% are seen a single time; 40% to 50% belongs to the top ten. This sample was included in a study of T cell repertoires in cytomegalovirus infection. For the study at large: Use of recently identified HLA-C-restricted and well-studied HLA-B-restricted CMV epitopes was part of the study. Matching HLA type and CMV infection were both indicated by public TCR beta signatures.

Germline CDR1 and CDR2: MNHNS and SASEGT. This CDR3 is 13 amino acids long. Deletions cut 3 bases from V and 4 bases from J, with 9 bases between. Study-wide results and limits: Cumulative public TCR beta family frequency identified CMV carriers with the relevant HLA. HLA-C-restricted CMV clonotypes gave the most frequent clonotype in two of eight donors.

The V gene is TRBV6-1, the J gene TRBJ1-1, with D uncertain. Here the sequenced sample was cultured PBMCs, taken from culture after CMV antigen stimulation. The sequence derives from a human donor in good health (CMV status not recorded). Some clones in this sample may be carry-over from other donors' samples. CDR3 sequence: CASSDGVFTEAFF. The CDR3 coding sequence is TGTGCCAGCAGTGATGGGGTTTTCACTGAAGCTTTCTTT.